This T cell receptor (beta chain) was recorded in a study of identical twins (TCRdb year 2016). As for the study more broadly: TCR alpha and beta repertoires from monozygotic twins, unrelated adults of various ages and cord blood were deep-sequenced to test whether fetal clonotypes persist. To rule out contamination, the twin experiments were replicated at different times with different library preparation protocols. What the research found in general, with its limitations: Zero-insertion analyses could be partly confounded by invariant T cells such as MAIT and iNKT, although diverse VJ usage argued against such confounding for most clonotypes. In beta out-of-frame sequences, excess twin sharing was weaker, because having fewer shared sequences lowered the signal-to-noise ratio. Out-of-frame TCR alpha sharing in monozygotic twins was systematically underestimated by recombination models, whereas sharing between unrelated individuals was in agreement with the recombination models. Compared with coincidental sharing between unrelated individuals, out-of-frame TCR alpha sequences shared between twins showed an excess of sequences with low generation probability. Conclusions relied on cross-sectional statistical analysis, since the same donors could not be followed over many years. Fewer insertions were carried by abundant cord blood beta clonotypes; a weaker similar trend was observed in young adult naive repertoires, while no such trend was observed in memory repertoires.

The library was obtained by 5' RACE. Sequencing was carried out with an Illumina HiSeq 2000. Template switching introduced a universal primer binding site; the final cDNA contained a unique molecular identifier, enabling accurate counting of TCR cDNA molecules. Specific primers in the conserved constant-segment region were used to synthesize first-strand cDNA for the TCR alpha and beta chains. Each cDNA library was double barcoded, with a SMART-Mk sample barcode plus Illumina barcodes, to control for contamination. TruSeq adapter sequences along with Illumina sample barcodes were introduced in two successive PCR steps. Sequencing of the TCR alpha and beta cDNA libraries was done on the Illumina HiSeq platform using custom primers. In the paper's pipeline: MiGEC processed the raw reads to extract unique molecular identifiers, while MiXCR was used to determine the CDR3 positions. For each individual, recombination models were inferred using an EM algorithm with the repgenHMM and IGoR tools. The tcR package in R was used for shared clonotype analysis, with sharing normalized by the product of cloneset sizes. To study raw recombination without the effects of thymic and clonal selection, out-of-frame nonproductive sequences were analyzed. TCRdb ran its own pipeline on the public reads, namely fastp trimming at Q25 and MiXCR clone calling, and kept in-frame beta chains. Rows are unified per CDR3 protein, each entry keeping the most common DNA and genes. The V and J calls and clone size come from TCRdb's table, not from the authors' own analysis. This sample lists about 790,000 distinct CDR3 sequences; roughly 18% were detected once. The ten biggest clones cover around 13% of the sample.

In the case of this clonotype: The antigen it binds to is not known. There are no base qualities to consult, and no much larger clone falls within one base.

Every donor in the study was a healthy Caucasian. Three pairs of female monozygotic twins, all aged about 18 to 30 years, made up the twin cohort. Peripheral blood mononuclear cells were the source from which RNA for the TCR libraries was isolated. These data also formed part of another study, on T cells expressing NK-cell markers. The second study's paper adds: In sorted CD3+CD56+NKG2C+, CD3+CD56+NKG2C- and CD3+CD56-NKG2C+ T-cell subsets from 7 or 8 donors, TCR beta-chain repertoires were profiled. Of the eight sequenced donors, seven were found to be HCMV-seropositive and one was found to be HCMV-seronegative. To restrict sorting to alphabetaTCR-expressing T cells, an anti-gammadeltaTCR antibody was added in several experiments. For five or six donors, the dominant CD3+CD56+NKG2C+ clonotypes were among the top 10 CD8+ clonotypes and accounted for 1.0-7.0% of CD8+ T cells. Those dominant clonotypes were again the most abundant among CD3+CD56-NKG2C+ cells in a handful of donors, at roughly 28.3-60.1%. It remained unclear whether the expanded NKG2C-expressing T cell clones were specific for HCMV antigens. The study sequenced eight donors, all healthy volunteers chosen at random: three men and five women. HCMV serostatus was determined by detecting HCMV-specific IgG in serum with a commercial ELISA kit. For over five donors, bulk peripheral blood T-cell repertoires were additionally sequenced from unsorted PBMC. MIGEC was used to demultiplex reads and group the reads by UMI, and MiTCR was used to assemble and quantify clonotypes. To remove erroneous sequences, TCR cDNA sequences were retained only when supported by two or more reads. The tcR package was used for downstream repertoire analysis, with clonotypes matched between fractions based on CDR3 nucleotide sequence plus V segment. VDJmatch was used to annotate antigen specificity against VDJdb, with one amino acid substitution in CDR3 permitted.

Sequenced: PBMCs. The sequence derives from a young woman in good health.

CDR3 region: CASSPDRGTETQYF. At the DNA level, the sequence is TGTGCCAGCAGCCCGGACAGGGGTACAGAGACCCAGTACTTC. The V and J segments used are TRBV7-2 and TRBJ2-5, with 9 bases matching TRBD1. From cysteine to phenylalanine, the CDR3 is 14 amino acids long. This entry keeps only the CDR3 DNA: 42 bases, framed from base 1. Clipping removes 5 bases from V and 4 bases from J, with 5 as the unmatched junction base count. Per the germline V gene, SGHTA is the CDR1 and FQGNSA is the CDR2.